A single sample gave rise to the 22 T cell receptor beta chains below, sequenced in a study of T cells in Graves' hyperthyroidism and ophthalmopathy. There were TCR beta CDR3 regions amplified from RNA transcripts. The HTBI primer set was used in a first-round RT-PCR of the TCR CDR3. TCRdb re-called the multiplex PCR reads through MiXCR, storing one row per CDR3 protein. The repertoire consists of around 570,000 distinct CDR3 sequences, with just under 20% occurring once and the leading ten covering 47%. The sample consisted of blood. These receptors all come from a middle-aged man with Graves' ophthalmopathy.

This clonotype turned up a few times. V is TRBV20-1 and J is TRBJ2-3; 9 bases line up with TRBD2. The CDR3 consists of 15 residues. Per the germline V gene, CDR1 is DFQATT and CDR2 is SNEGSKA (reference sequence). The J segment lost 3 bases and the V segment lost 6 bases, leaving 10 bases of the junction unmatched. CDR3 bases: TGCAGTGCCTCCGGGACTAGCTTGCGGACAGATACGCAGTATTTT. This translates into CSASGTSLRTDTQYF.

This clonotype was detected only a few times. The V and J genes are TRBV2 and TRBJ1-3, with D possibly being TRBD1 (5 bases). CDR3 length: 11 residues. Germline V lookup: CDR1 SNHLY, CDR2 FYNNEI. V dropped 11 bases and J dropped 2 bases, with 7 bases sitting between them. The CDR3 loop reads CARGPGNTIYF. The CDR3 nucleotides read TGTGCCCGGGGACCTGGAAACACCATATATTTT.

This clonotype was recorded a few times. The chain couples TRBV20-1 to TRBJ2-3, with TRBD2 matching over 10 bases. The CDR3 is 15 amino acids. V dropped 3 bases and J dropped 6; count of bases not matched to a gene: 9. CDR1 and CDR2 from the germline V gene are DFQATT and SNEGSKA (reference sequence). In DNA form, the CDR3 reads TGCAGTGCTAGCCCCGCTAGCGGGAGACCCGATACGCAGTATTTT. This gives the protein CSASPASGRPDTQYF.

This rearrangement joins TRBV27 to TRBJ2-1; TRBD1 aligns across 7 bases. The V and J ends lost 5 bases and 15 bases, in that order; junction bases with no gene match: 16. CDR3 length: 14 residues. Germline V gene lookup returns CDR1 MNHEY and CDR2 SMNVEV (reference sequence). CDR3 region: CASSPIVRTGQRFF. In DNA, the CDR3 is TGTGCCAGCAGTCCAATAGTCAGGACAGGTCAGAGGTTCTTC.

Many counts were recorded for this clonotype. Here the CDR3 reads CASSQAIRNTEAFF. The CDR3 bases are TGTGCCAGCAGCCAAGCTATTCGGAACACTGAAGCTTTCTTT. This chain uses TRBV3-1 with TRBJ1-1; unclear D gene. Germline values: CDR1 LGHDT, CDR2 YNNKEL (reference sequence). V gave up 1 base and J gave up 1 base, with 7 bases separating them. This CDR3 comprises 14 residues.

The chain links TRBV12-3 or TRBV12-4 to TRBJ2-3, with D possibly being TRBD2 (6 bases). The length of the CDR3 is 13 residues. Trimming cost V 4 bases and J 4 bases, with 9 bases left between them. The CDR3 region is CASSWGEADTQYF. The CDR3 region has the DNA TGTGCCAGCAGTTGGGGGGAAGCAGATACGCAGTATTTT.

This clonotype was observed many times. The rearrangement links TRBV20-1 to TRBJ2-3, with no clear D. Trimming removed 6 bases from V and 2 bases from J, with 18 bases in between. Germline V gene data show CDR1 as DFQATT and CDR2 as SNEGSKA (reference sequence). The CDR3 has 15 amino acids. The chain's CDR3 is CSATATVHNTDTQYF. As DNA, the CDR3 is TGCAGTGCCACCGCGACTGTGCACAACACAGATACGCAGTATTTT.

This clonotype was detected many times. The rearrangement joins TRBV27 to TRBJ2-7, with 10 bases lining up with TRBD2. This CDR3 has 16 residues. V shed 2 bases and J 1 base; nucleotides not matched to a gene: 5. The germline V gene encodes CDR1 MNHEY and CDR2 SMNVEV (reference sequence). The CDR3 loop is CASSLAGAGGSYEQYF. The CDR3 bases are TGTGCCAGCAGTTTAGCAGGAGCGGGAGGGTCCTACGAGCAGTACTTC.

In its sample, this clonotype was seen many times. V usage is TRBV29-1 and J usage is TRBJ2-3, with D unclear. V was pared by 3 bases and J by 1 base, with 11 bases between. Germline V gene data show CDR1 as SQVTM and CDR2 as ANQGSEA. The CDR3 sequence is 14 residues long. The CDR3 protein is CSVEPGFGTDTQYF. Written as DNA, the CDR3 is TGCAGCGTTGAGCCCGGGTTCGGCACAGATACGCAGTATTTT.

The chain carries TRBV3-2 and TRBJ2-5; whether TRBD2, the table's D call, matches the DNA was not checked. TRBV3-2 is termed a pseudogene. The CDR3 covers 18 residues. CDR3 DNA: TGTGCCAGCAGCCATCTCACCGGGACTAGCGGGGAAAAAGAGACCCAGTACTTC. Protein sequence: CASSHLTGTSGEKETQYF.

This clonotype was recorded many times. The chain carries TRBV2 and TRBJ2-5, with a possible D match to TRBD2 (5 bases). V lost 7 bases to trimming and J lost 4 bases, with 19 bases between them. Germline V CDR1 and CDR2: SNHLY, FYNNEI. The CDR3 has 15 amino acids. The CDR3 sequence: CASTSPPGRGETQYF. The CDR3 DNA is TGTGCCAGCACTTCCCCCCCGGGTCGGGGAGAGACCCAGTACTTC.

The chain uses TRBV19 and TRBJ2-1, with TRBD2 as a possible D gene (5 bases). Trimming took off 3 bases at V and 8 bases at J, with 14 bases between the two ends. CDR1 is LNHDA and CDR2 is SQIVND in the germline V gene (reference sequence). The CDR3 spans 14 residues. CDR3 bases: TGTGCCAGTAGTATGCTCCAGACCGGGGATGAGCAGTTCTTC. Its protein product is CASSMLQTGDEQFF.

This clonotype appeared many times. The V call is TRBV20-1, the J call TRBJ2-3; D remains unclear. Looked up from germline, CDR1 is DFQATT and CDR2 is SNEGSKA (reference sequence). The CDR3 extends over 14 amino acids. With 0 bases removed from V and 4 bases from J, the gap between germline ends came to 11 bases. CDR3 DNA sequence: TGCAGTGCTAGAGAGCGCCGCTTCTCAGATACGCAGTATTTT. Translating it yields CSARERRFSDTQYF.

This clonotype has ten or more counts. The V call is TRBV14, the J call TRBJ2-3, with 9 bases fitting TRBD2. With V trimmed by 0 bases and J by 1 base, 5 bases remained unmatched. The germline V gene has CDR1 SGHDN and CDR2 FVKESK. The CDR3 has 17 amino acids. The CDR3: CASSQDRLAGRTDTQYF. The CDR3, as DNA: TGTGCCAGCAGCCAAGACCGCCTAGCGGGACGCACAGATACGCAGTATTTT.

This clonotype was recorded many times. V is TRBV2 and J is TRBJ1-2; D not certain. V was cut by 6 bases and J by 5 bases, with 13 bases left in between. The CDR3 contains 13 residues. Germline lookup yields CDR1 SNHLY and CDR2 FYNNEI. The CDR3: CASSAGKQYGYTF. The DNA for the CDR3 is TGTGCCAGCAGCGCCGGGAAGCAATATGGCTACACCTTC.

In this sample, this clonotype turned up a few times. The J gene is TRBJ2-3, the V gene TRBV5-1; D may be TRBD2 (5 bases). This CDR3 region has 18 residues. V gave up 1 base and J gave up 0 bases, with 18 bases separating them. In germline, CDR1 is SGHRS, CDR2 YFSETQ. The CDR3: CASSLRPGGAASTDTQYF. The CDR3 DNA follows: TGCGCCAGCAGCTTGCGCCCCGGAGGAGCGGCTAGCACAGATACGCAGTATTTT.

This clonotype was observed at least ten times. This chain links TRBV11-2 with TRBJ2-3; 7 bases are a match to TRBD2. The CDR3 length is 16 residues. Germline lookup yields CDR1 SGHAT and CDR2 FQNNGV. The junction had 3 bases not matched to a gene; V was cut back by 0 bases and J by 0 bases. In nucleotides, the CDR3 is TGTGCCAGCAGCTTAGATGGAGCGGGAAGCACAGATACGCAGTATTTT. Translated: CASSLDGAGSTDTQYF. Combining the CDR3 with reference TRBV11-2 and TRBJ2-3 gives the whole variable domain EAGVAQSPRYKIIEKRQSVAFWCNPISGHATLYWYQQILGQGPKLLIQFQNNGVVDDSQLPKDRFSAERLKGVDSTLKIQPAKLEDSAVYLCASSLDGAGSTDTQYFGPGTRLTVL.

This clonotype appeared many times. V usage is TRBV2 and J usage is TRBJ1-5; 8 positions match TRBD1. V gave up 3 bases and J gave up 2 bases; unmatched junction bases: 0. The CDR3 consists of 14 residues. Germline V gene sequence: CDR1 SNHLY, CDR2 FYNNEI. CDR3 nucleotide sequence: TGTGCCAGCAGTGAGGGACAGGGCAATCAGCCCCAGCATTTT. This codes for CASSEGQGNQPQHF.

This clonotype was seen only a few times. This sequence joins TRBV10-3 and TRBJ1-1, with 9 bases fitting TRBD1. The CDR3 runs 13 residues. The V gene end was trimmed by 7 bases and the J gene end by 1 base; junction bases not matched to a gene: 1. Germline loops: CDR1 ENHRY, CDR2 SYGVKD. CDR3 nucleotide sequence: TGTGCCATCAAGGACAGGGGGAACACTGAAGCTTTCTTT. Protein: CAIKDRGNTEAFF.

V gene TRBV14 combines with J gene TRBJ2-5; D is unresolved. CDR1 is SGHDN and CDR2 is FVKESK in the germline V gene. The CDR3 consists of 14 residues. V shed 2 bases and J shed 4 bases, with 11 bases lying between them. CDR3 in DNA: TGTGCCAGCAGCCAACTGTGGGGTCGAGAGACCCAGTACTTC. The encoded protein is CASSQLWGRETQYF.

The chain uses TRBV10-3 and TRBJ2-1; maybe TRBD1 (5 bases). V lost 3 bases and J 1 base, leaving 10 bases between the germline ends. The CDR3 sequence is 15 residues long. Germline CDR1 is ENHRY and CDR2 is SYGVKD. DNA of the CDR3: TGTGCCATCAGTGACCGGACACCTTCCTACAATGAGCAGTTCTTC. This sequence encodes CAISDRTPSYNEQFF.

The sample holds a few counts of this clonotype. The CDR3 bases are TGTGCCAGCAGTGAAAGGGCTAGCTCCTACGAGCAGTACTTC. Translated: CASSERASSYEQYF. V usage is TRBV2 and J usage is TRBJ2-7; no reliable D call. Germline V gene data show CDR1 as SNHLY and CDR2 as FYNNEI. The V and J ends lost 2 bases and 0 bases respectively, with 8 bases between them. The length of the CDR3 is 14 residues.